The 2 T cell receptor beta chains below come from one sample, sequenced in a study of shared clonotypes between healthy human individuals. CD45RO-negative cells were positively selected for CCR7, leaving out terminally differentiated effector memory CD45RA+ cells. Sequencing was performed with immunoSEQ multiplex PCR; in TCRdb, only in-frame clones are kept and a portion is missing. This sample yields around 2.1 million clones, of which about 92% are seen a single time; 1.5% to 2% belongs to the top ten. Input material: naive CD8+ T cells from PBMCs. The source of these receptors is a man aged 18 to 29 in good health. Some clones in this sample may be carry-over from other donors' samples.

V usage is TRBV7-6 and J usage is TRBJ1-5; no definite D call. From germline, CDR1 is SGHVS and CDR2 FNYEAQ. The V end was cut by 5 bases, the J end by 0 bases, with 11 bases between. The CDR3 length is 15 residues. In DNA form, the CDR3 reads TGTGCCAGCAGCCCCCTCGCAATTAGCAATCAGCCCCAGCATTTT. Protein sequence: CASSPLAISNQPQHF.

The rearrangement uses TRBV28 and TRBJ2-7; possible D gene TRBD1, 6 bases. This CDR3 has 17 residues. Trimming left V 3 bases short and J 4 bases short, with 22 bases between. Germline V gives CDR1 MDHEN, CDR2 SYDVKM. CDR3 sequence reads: CASSFGDRDTYTYEQYF. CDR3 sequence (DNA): TGTGCCAGCAGTTTTGGGGACCGGGACACCTATACGTACGAGCAGTACTTC. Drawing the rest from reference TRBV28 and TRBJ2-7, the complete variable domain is DVKVTQSSRYLVKRTGEKVFLECVQDMDHENMFWYRQDPGLGLRLIYFSYDVKMKEKGDIPEGYSVSREKKERFSLILESASTNQTSMYLCASSFGDRDTYTYEQYFGPGTRLTVT.